The 32 T cell receptor beta chains listed next were all sequenced from one sample in a study of T cell responses to AZD1222 COVID-19 vaccine. Some clones are missing from TCRdb's copy, which holds only in-frame ones; the method was immunoSEQ multiplex PCR. Among 15,000 to 20,000 clones listed, almost 85% were seen once. The sequencing here drew on peripheral blood, taken 28 days after the second AZD1222 dose. Source of these receptors: an adult who received the AZD1222 COVID-19 vaccine.

This chain uses TRBV6-5 with TRBJ2-3, with 8 nucleotides matching TRBD2. Germline V gene sequence: CDR1 MNHEY, CDR2 SVGAGI. The CDR3 has 14 residues. Losses at the gene ends were 6 bases for V and 6 bases for J; bases not matched to a gene: 8. As DNA, the CDR3 is TGTGCCAGCAGGAATCTAGCGGGCGGGGATACGCAGTATTTT. Residues: CASRNLAGGDTQYF.

The chain couples TRBV28 to TRBJ2-3, with D tentatively TRBD1 (5 bases). Trimming stripped 6 bases from V and 2 bases from J, with 18 bases between. Germline CDR1 is MDHEN and CDR2 is SYDVKM. The CDR3 runs to 16 residues. Here the CDR3 reads CASSREPDINTDTQYF. CDR3 nucleotide sequence: TGTGCCAGCAGCAGGGAACCCGATATAAACACAGATACGCAGTATTTT.

The V and J genes are TRBV7-6 and TRBJ1-4, with 7 positions matching TRBD1. Unmatched junction bases numbered 5, after V lost 4 bases and J lost 0 bases. The germline CDR1 and CDR2 sequences are SGHVS and FNYEAQ. The CDR3 totals 16 residues. In DNA form, the CDR3 reads TGTGCCAGCAGCTCTCGTCAGGGGGCAACTAATGAAAAACTGTTTTTT. Protein product: CASSSRQGATNEKLFF.

This chain links TRBV29-1 with TRBJ2-1; a possible D gene is TRBD1 (6 bases). CDR3 length equals 12 residues. Germline lookup yields CDR1 SQVTM and CDR2 ANQGSEA. V dropped 2 bases and J dropped 7 bases, with 9 bases sitting between them. CDR3 in DNA: TGCAGCGTTGAAAGACAGGTTAATGAGCAGTTCTTC. Its translation is CSVERQVNEQFF.

This chain links TRBV6-1 with TRBJ2-7; 7 nucleotides line up with TRBD1. Germline V lookup: CDR1 MNHNS, CDR2 SASEGT. The CDR3 sequence is 16 residues long. The junction had 8 bases not matched to a gene; V was cut back by 0 bases and J by 3 bases. The CDR3 DNA follows: TGTGCCAGCAGTGAAGCTCCGACAGGGTCCCTCTACGAGCAGTACTTC. This translates into CASSEAPTGSLYEQYF.

The chain has TRBV7-9 and TRBJ2-1, with 7 nucleotides matching TRBD1. The ends lost 10 bases at V and 0 bases at J; junction bases unmatched: 3. This CDR3 has 13 amino acids. Germline lookup yields CDR1 SEHNR and CDR2 FQNEAQ (reference sequence). CDR3 DNA: TGTGCCACCGCAGGGGGCTCCTACAATGAGCAGTTCTTC. It translates to CATAGGSYNEQFF.

This rearrangement joins TRBV27 to TRBJ2-3; D gene unclear. V shed 7 bases and J shed 2 bases, with 10 bases lying between them. The CDR3 has 13 residues. CDR1 and CDR2 from the germline V gene are MNHEY and SMNVEV (reference sequence). The CDR3 DNA reads as TGTGCCAGCATACCAGGAGACACAGATACGCAGTATTTT. Protein: CASIPGDTDTQYF.

V gene TRBV7-9 combines with J gene TRBJ2-2; D unclear. Germline V lookup: CDR1 SEHNR, CDR2 FQNEAQ (reference sequence). CDR3 length equals 15 residues. Between the trimmed V and J ends, which lost 2 bases and 3 bases, there was a span of 10 bases. This CDR3 is CASSLRQSYTGELFF. In nucleotides, the CDR3 is TGTGCCAGCAGCTTAAGGCAAAGTTACACCGGGGAGCTGTTTTTT.

This clone has a single count. The sample contains more than one DNA sequence encoding this CDR3. The chain combines TRBV7-2 with TRBJ1-2; D gene unclear. V lost 1 base, J lost 0 bases, and 6 bases lay in between. This CDR3 is built from 14 residues. Germline lookup yields CDR1 SGHTA and CDR2 FQGNSA. The CDR3 loop reads CASSLGTANYGYTF. The CDR3 region has the DNA TGTGCCAGCAGCTTAGGCACGGCTAACTATGGCTACACCTTC.

The rearrangement uses TRBV19 and TRBJ1-5; tentatively, D is TRBD1 (6 bases). Germline CDR1 and CDR2: LNHDA and SQIVND (reference sequence). Trimming shortened V by 3 bases and J by 7 bases, and 16 bases separated the two germline ends. CDR3 length equals 15 residues. The CDR3 loop is CASSIRGAGVQPQHF. The CDR3 DNA reads as TGTGCCAGTAGTATCCGGGGGGCAGGGGTACAGCCCCAGCATTTT.

This clone was seen just once. The gene calls are TRBV10-1 and TRBJ2-7; 10 positions agree with TRBD2. V was clipped by 2 bases and J by 3 bases; unmatched bases: 7. The CDR3 spans 16 residues. Per germline, CDR1 WNHNN and CDR2 SYGVQD (reference sequence). For the CDR3, the DNA is TGCGCCAGCAGTGAGCCCAGGACTAGCGGATACTACGAGCAGTACTTC. It encodes CASSEPRTSGYYEQYF.

This clone was found a few times. V is TRBV4-3 and J is TRBJ2-3, with 7 bases aligning to TRBD1. Germline V gives CDR1 LGHNA, CDR2 YSLEER. The J segment lost 9 bases and the V segment lost 4 bases, leaving 7 bases of the junction unmatched. The CDR3 is 13 amino acids. Here the CDR3 reads CASSPRQGETQYF. The CDR3, as DNA: TGCGCCAGCAGCCCTCGACAGGGAGAAACGCAGTATTTT.

This chain joins TRBV29-1 and TRBJ1-1; the match to TRBD1 covers 7 bases. This CDR3 has 15 residues. Germline-derived CDR1 and CDR2 are SQVTM and ANQGSEA. The trim removed 6 bases at V and 4 bases at J, leaving 14 bases unmatched. The CDR3: CSVGGQTLGVTEAFF. CDR3 nucleotide sequence: TGCAGCGTGGGGGGACAGACGCTCGGGGTCACTGAAGCTTTCTTT.

The sample holds one count of this clone. V usage is TRBV4-1 and J usage is TRBJ1-1, with 9 bases identical to TRBD1. The germline gives CDR1 MGHRA, CDR2 YSYEKL. CDR3 length: 16 amino acids. V was clipped by 0 bases and J by 1 base; unmatched bases: 3. As DNA, the CDR3 is TGCGCCAGCAGCCAAGATAAGGACAGGGGGAACACTGAAGCTTTCTTT. Residues: CASSQDKDRGNTEAFF.

This clone was detected only once. The V call is TRBV6-2 or TRBV6-3, the J call TRBJ2-7; weak D call: TRBD1 (6 bases). The CDR3 has 13 amino acids. In germline, CDR1 is MNHEY, CDR2 SVGEGT. V was cut by 4 bases and J by 4 bases, with 11 bases left in between. The chain's CDR3 is CASSFNREYEQYF. CDR3 DNA: TGTGCCAGCAGTTTTAACAGGGAATACGAGCAGTACTTC.

This clone was observed a handful of times. The chain uses TRBV29-1 and TRBJ1-1; 8 nucleotides line up with TRBD1. Germline V gene lookup returns CDR1 SQVTM and CDR2 ANQGSEA. The CDR3 runs to 14 residues. V dropped 4 bases and J dropped 6; count of bases not matched to a gene: 10. The CDR3 loop reads CSVGFQGARAEAFF. The DNA of the CDR3 is TGCAGCGTTGGATTTCAGGGGGCGCGCGCTGAAGCTTTCTTT.

The rearrangement links TRBV19 to TRBJ2-7; 8 positions agree with TRBD1. Trimming cost V 5 bases and J 3 bases; bases outside gene matches: 6. The CDR3 contains 14 residues. In germline, CDR1 is LNHDA, CDR2 SQIVND (reference sequence). The CDR3 sequence: CASSPDRANYEQYF. DNA of the CDR3: TGTGCCAGTAGTCCGGACAGGGCAAACTACGAGCAGTACTTC. The full variable domain, completed using reference TRBV19 and TRBJ2-7, is DGGITQSPKYLFRKEGQNVTLSCEQNLNHDAMYWYRQDPGQGLRLIYYSQIVNDFQKGDIAEGYSVSREKKESFPLTVTSAQKNPTAFYLCASSPDRANYEQYFGPGTRLTVT.

The chain recombines TRBV16 with TRBJ2-7, with unresolved D. Germline V lookup: CDR1 KGHSY, CDR2 FQNENV. The ends were cut back, 0 bases at V and 9 bases at J, with 9 bases in the middle. This CDR3 has 12 amino acids. CDR3 protein: CASSQSIGRQYF. The CDR3, as DNA: TGTGCCAGCAGCCAATCAATCGGACGGCAGTACTTC.

This clone was found once. The chain uses TRBV7-2 and TRBJ2-3; the D gene is possibly TRBD2 (6 bases). V lost 4 bases to trimming and J lost 8 bases, with 22 bases between them. The germline CDR1 and CDR2 sequences are SGHTA and FQGNSA. The CDR3 has 16 residues. The CDR3 DNA follows: TGTGCCAGCAGCTCCCAGGGACCGGTGGGAGGTGGTACGCAGTATTTT. Translated: CASSSQGPVGGGTQYF.

This clone was recorded only once. The genes are TRBV18 and TRBJ2-3; tentatively, D is TRBD2 (6 bases). Germline assignment: CDR1 KGHSH and CDR2 LQKENI. CDR3 length: 14 residues. V gave up 5 bases and J gave up 0 bases, with 9 bases separating them. Here the CDR3 reads CASSIADSTDTQYF. In DNA, the CDR3 is TGTGCCAGCTCAATAGCGGATAGCACAGATACGCAGTATTTT.

The J gene is TRBJ1-3, the V gene TRBV30, with a tentative D call TRBD1 (5 bases). Trimming removed 8 bases from V and 2 bases from J, with 16 bases in between. The germline gives CDR1 GTSNPN, CDR2 SVGIG (reference sequence). This CDR3 has 14 amino acids. The CDR3, as DNA: TGTGCCCATATGTCCCCCAGGGCTGGAAACACCATATATTTT. Its translation is CAHMSPRAGNTIYF. Drawing the rest from reference TRBV30 and TRBJ1-3, the complete variable domain is SQTIHQWPATLVQPVGSPLSLECTVEGTSNPNLYWYRQAAGRGLQLLFYSVGIGQISSEVPQNLSASRPQDRQFILSSKKLLLSDSGFYLCAHMSPRAGNTIYFGEGSWLTVV.

The rearrangement uses TRBV9 and TRBJ2-3, with TRBD2 matching 10 bases. V lost 0 bases, J lost 1 base, and 8 bases stayed unmatched. The germline gives CDR1 SGDLS, CDR2 YYNGEE. CDR3 length: 18 residues. CDR3 region: CASSVEYGLAGGTDTQYF. As DNA, the CDR3 is TGTGCCAGCAGCGTAGAGTATGGGCTAGCGGGAGGCACAGATACGCAGTATTTT.

The J gene is TRBJ1-6, the V gene TRBV7-6; 8 nucleotides match TRBD1. The CDR3 is made up of 15 amino acids. In germline, CDR1 is SGHVS, CDR2 FNYEAQ. Trimming took 6 bases from V and 9 from J; bases not matched to a gene: 10. The CDR3 region has the DNA TGTGCCAGCAGTCGTTCCACAGGGGGGAGTTCACCCCTCCACTTT. Encoded protein: CASSRSTGGSSPLHF.

About this clone itself: This may come from a read error, since a much larger clone is one base off. This chain uses TRBV3-1 (or the pseudogene TRBV3-2) with TRBJ1-4; 8 bases are a match to TRBD1. V lost 1 base to trimming and J lost 8 bases; unmatched junction nucleotides: 3. The CDR3 has 14 residues. Looked up from germline, CDR1 is LGHDT and CDR2 is YNNKEL (reference sequence). CDR3 amino acids: CASSQGTGHEKLFF. CDR3 nucleotides: TGTGCCAGCAGCCAAGGGACAGGGCACGAAAAACTGTTTTTT.

V and J are TRBV14 and TRBJ2-7; 7 nucleotides match TRBD1. The CDR3 sequence is 15 residues long. Germline lookup yields CDR1 SGHDN and CDR2 FVKESK. After removal of 4 bases from V and 2 bases from J, the junction contained 8 bases not matched to a gene. The CDR3, as DNA: TGTGCCAGCAGCCCTCTGGGGACAGTAACCTACGAGCAGTACTTC. It is translated as CASSPLGTVTYEQYF.

The chain combines TRBV11-3 with TRBJ1-5, with D unclear. Germline CDR1 reads SGHNT; CDR2 reads YENEEA. The V gene lost 0 bases and the J gene lost 4 bases, with 1 base spanning the gap. CDR3 length: 12 residues. CDR3 nucleotide sequence: TGTGCCAGCAGCTTAGATAATCAGCCCCAGCATTTT. Its translation: CASSLDNQPQHF. The full variable domain, completed using reference TRBV11-3 and TRBJ1-5, is EAGVVQSPRYKIIEKKQPVAFWCNPISGHNTLYWYLQNLGQGPELLIRYENEEAVDDSQLPKDRFSAERLKGVDSTLKIQPAELGDSAVYLCASSLDNQPQHFGDGTRLSIL.

This sequence joins TRBV4-1 and TRBJ2-1, with 8 nucleotides matching TRBD2. Germline trimming cut 5 bases from V and 7 bases from J; bases unmatched to any gene: 10. The CDR3 runs to 15 residues. Looked up from germline, CDR1 is MGHRA and CDR2 is YSYEKL. The chain's CDR3 is CASSFGRGRENEQFF. CDR3 in DNA: TGCGCCAGCAGCTTCGGGAGGGGGAGGGAAAATGAGCAGTTCTTC.

The chain recombines TRBV5-8 with TRBJ2-5, with TRBD2 as a possible D gene (6 bases). Germline V gives CDR1 SGHTS, CDR2 YDEGEE. There are 15 residues in the CDR3. V was trimmed by 1 base and J by 3 bases, leaving 13 bases between them. The CDR3 loop is CASSLLQTGEETQYF. The CDR3 DNA reads TGTGCCAGCAGCTTGCTCCAAACGGGAGAAGAGACCCAGTACTTC.

CDR3 coding DNA: TGTGCCAGCAGTTCGACTAGCGGGAGGCAAACCGGGGAGCTGTTTTTT. Translated, it gives CASSSTSGRQTGELFF. This chain connects TRBV6-2 or TRBV6-3 to TRBJ2-2; 13 bases align to TRBD2. The CDR3 contains 16 residues. The germline V gene encodes CDR1 MNHEY and CDR2 SVGEGT. With V trimmed by 4 bases and J by 5 bases, 4 bases remained unmatched.

The chain is built from TRBV19 and TRBJ2-7; D is perhaps TRBD1 or TRBD2 (5 bases each). Trimming removed 7 bases from V and 0 bases from J, with 10 bases in between. This CDR3 region has 13 residues. CDR1 and CDR2 (germline): LNHDA, SQIVND (reference sequence). The CDR3, as DNA: TGTGCCAGTATCGGGGCAGCCTCCTACGAGCAGTACTTC. Translated, it gives CASIGAASYEQYF.

The V gene is TRBV3-1 (or the pseudogene TRBV3-2), the J gene TRBJ1-2; TRBD1 agrees at 10 bases. Trimming removed 8 bases from V and 7 bases from J; junction bases left unmatched: 16. Germline CDR1 reads LGHDT; CDR2 reads YNNKEL (reference sequence). CDR3 length equals 16 residues. The CDR3 DNA is TGTGCCAGCGGTCCGGGACAGGGGATCCTTGGGGGTGGCTACACCTTC. Encoded protein: CASGPGQGILGGGYTF.

The CDR3 protein is CAWGNPPSGTGNTIYF. In nucleotides, the CDR3 is TGTGCCTGGGGTAACCCCCCCTCAGGTACTGGAAACACCATATATTTT. The chain is built from TRBV30 and TRBJ1-3, with D uncertain. V lost 5 bases and J lost 2, with 19 bases in between. CDR1 and CDR2 (germline): GTSNPN, SVGIG (reference sequence). This CDR3 contains 16 residues.